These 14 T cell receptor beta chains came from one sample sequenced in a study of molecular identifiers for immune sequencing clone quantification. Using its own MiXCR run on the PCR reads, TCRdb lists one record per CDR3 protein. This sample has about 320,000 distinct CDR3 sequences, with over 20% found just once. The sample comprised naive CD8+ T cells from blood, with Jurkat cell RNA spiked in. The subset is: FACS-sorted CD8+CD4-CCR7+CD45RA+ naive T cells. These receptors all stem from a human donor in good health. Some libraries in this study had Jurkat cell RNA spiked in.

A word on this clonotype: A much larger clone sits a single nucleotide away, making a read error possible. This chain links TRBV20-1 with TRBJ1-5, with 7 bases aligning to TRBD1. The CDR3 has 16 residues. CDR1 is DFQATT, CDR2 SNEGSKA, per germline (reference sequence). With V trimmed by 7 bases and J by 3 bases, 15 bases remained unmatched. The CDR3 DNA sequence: TGCAGTGTTAGGCCCCCGACAGGGTTGGACAATCAGCCCCAGCATTTT. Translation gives CSVRPPTGLDNQPQHF.

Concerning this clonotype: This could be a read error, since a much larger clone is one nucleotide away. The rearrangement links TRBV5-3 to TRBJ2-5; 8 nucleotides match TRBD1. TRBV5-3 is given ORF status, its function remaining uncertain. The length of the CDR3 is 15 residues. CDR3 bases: TGTGCCAGCAGCTGGCCCGGGACAGGCCAAGAGACCCAGTACTTC. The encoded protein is CASSWPGTGQETQYF.

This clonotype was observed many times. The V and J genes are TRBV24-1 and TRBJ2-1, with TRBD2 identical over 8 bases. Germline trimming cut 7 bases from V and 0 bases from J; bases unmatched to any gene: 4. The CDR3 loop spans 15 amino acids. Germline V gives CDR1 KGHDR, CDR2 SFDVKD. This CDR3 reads CATRTSASSYNEQFF. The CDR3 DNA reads TGTGCCACCAGGACTAGCGCGAGCTCCTACAATGAGCAGTTCTTC.

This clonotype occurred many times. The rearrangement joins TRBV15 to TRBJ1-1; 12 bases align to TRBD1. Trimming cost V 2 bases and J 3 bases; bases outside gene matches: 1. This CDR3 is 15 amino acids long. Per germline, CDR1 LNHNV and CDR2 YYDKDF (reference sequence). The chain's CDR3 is CATSRWDRGHTEAFF. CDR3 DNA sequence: TGTGCCACCAGCAGATGGGACAGGGGGCACACTGAAGCTTTCTTT.

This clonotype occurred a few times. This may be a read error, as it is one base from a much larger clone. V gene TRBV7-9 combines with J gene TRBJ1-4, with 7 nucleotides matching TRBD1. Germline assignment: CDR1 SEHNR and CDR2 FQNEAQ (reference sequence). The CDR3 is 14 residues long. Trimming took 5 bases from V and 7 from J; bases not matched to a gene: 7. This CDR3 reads CASSVDRSSEKLFF. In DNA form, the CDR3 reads TGTGCCAGCAGCGTGGACAGGTCTAGTGAAAAACTGTTTTTT.

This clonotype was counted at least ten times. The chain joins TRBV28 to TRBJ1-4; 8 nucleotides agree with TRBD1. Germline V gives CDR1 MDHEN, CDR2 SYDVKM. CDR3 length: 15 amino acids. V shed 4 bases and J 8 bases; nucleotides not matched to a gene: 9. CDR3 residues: CASSSPGTGREKLFF. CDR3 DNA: TGTGCCAGCAGTTCCCCCGGGACAGGTCGAGAAAAACTGTTTTTT.

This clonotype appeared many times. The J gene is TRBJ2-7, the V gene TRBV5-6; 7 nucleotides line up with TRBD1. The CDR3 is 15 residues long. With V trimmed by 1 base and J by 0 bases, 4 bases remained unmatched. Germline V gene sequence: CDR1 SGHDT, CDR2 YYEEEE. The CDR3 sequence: CASSLLTGPSYEQYF. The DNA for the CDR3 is TGTGCCAGCAGCTTGTTGACAGGGCCCTCCTACGAGCAGTACTTC.

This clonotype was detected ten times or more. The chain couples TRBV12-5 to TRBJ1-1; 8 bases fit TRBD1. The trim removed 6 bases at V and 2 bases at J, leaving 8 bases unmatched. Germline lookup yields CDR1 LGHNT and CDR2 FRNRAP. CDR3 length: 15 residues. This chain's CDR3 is CASGPGTGRNTEAFF. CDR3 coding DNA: TGTGCTAGTGGACCCGGGACAGGACGAAACACTGAAGCTTTCTTT.

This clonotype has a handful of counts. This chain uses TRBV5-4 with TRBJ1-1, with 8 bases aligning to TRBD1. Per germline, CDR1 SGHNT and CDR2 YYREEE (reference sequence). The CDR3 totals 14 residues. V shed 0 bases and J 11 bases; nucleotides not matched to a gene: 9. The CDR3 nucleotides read TGTGCCAGCAGCTTGGGGCAGGGGGCAGATAGGGCTTTCTTT. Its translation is CASSLGQGADRAFF.

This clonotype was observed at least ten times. CDR3 sequence reads: CASSSHSGLAGGSTDTQYF. CDR3 DNA: TGTGCCAGCAGTTCGCATTCGGGACTAGCGGGGGGCAGCACAGATACGCAGTATTTT. The chain carries TRBV6-6 and TRBJ2-3; TRBD2 matches 15 bases. CDR3 length: 19 amino acids. V lost 4 bases and J lost 0; bases outside the gene matches: 8. CDR1 and CDR2 from the germline V gene are MNHNY and SVGAGI (reference sequence).

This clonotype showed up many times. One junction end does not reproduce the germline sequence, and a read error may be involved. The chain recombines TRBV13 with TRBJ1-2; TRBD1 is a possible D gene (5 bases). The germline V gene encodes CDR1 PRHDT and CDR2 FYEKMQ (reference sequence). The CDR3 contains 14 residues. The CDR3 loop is CASSLGAGDYGYTF. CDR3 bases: TGTGCCAGCAGCCTAGGGGCAGGCGATTATGGCTACACCTTC.

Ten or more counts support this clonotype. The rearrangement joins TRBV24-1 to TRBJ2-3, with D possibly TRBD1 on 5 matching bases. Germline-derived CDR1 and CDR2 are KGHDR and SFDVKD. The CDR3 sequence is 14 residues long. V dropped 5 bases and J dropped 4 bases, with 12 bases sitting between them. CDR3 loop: CATSGPGLPDTQYF. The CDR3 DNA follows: TGTGCCACCAGTGGTCCAGGGCTTCCAGATACGCAGTATTTT.

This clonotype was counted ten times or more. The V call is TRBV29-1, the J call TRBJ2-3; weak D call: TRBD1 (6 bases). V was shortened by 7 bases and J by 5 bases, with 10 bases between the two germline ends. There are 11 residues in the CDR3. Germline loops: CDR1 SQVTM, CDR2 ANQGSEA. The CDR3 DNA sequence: TGCAGCGCCCAGACAGGAGATACGCAGTATTTT. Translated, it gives CSAQTGDTQYF.

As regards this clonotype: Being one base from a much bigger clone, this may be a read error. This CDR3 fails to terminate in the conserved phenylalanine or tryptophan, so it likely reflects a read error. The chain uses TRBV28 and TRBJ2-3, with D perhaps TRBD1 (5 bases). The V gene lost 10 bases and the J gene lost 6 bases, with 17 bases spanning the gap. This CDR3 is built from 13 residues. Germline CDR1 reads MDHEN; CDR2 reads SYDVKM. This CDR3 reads CATESGASDTQYL. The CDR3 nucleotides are TGTGCCACCGAAAGTGGGGCGTCCGATACGCAGTATCTT.